This is a list of T cell receptor beta chains from one sample in a study of CD8+ T cells in alopecia areata. The assay was immunoSEQ multiplex PCR, and TCRdb's table has in-frame clones only and misses some. The table records around 30,000 clones, 60% to 85% of them present only once. Sample: NKG2D-low CD8+ T cells sorted from blood. The source of these receptors is a human donor with alopecia areata. The CDR3 runs from the conserved cysteine through the conserved F or W. D genes are given only for firm matches. Some rows have no size entry. The others give once, few or many, or a class for an expanded clone.

clone_size j_call cdr3_length v_call d_call cdr3_nt cdr3_aa
- TRBJ2-5 16 TRBV1 - TGCACCAGCAGCCAAACTAGCGGGGGGCGCCAAGAGACCCAGTACTTC CTSSQTSGGRQETQYF
once TRBJ2-4 13 TRBV6-5 - TGTGCCAGCAGTCCCATCGCGAGGGACATTCAGTACTTC CASSPIARDIQYF
- TRBJ2-1 15 TRBV7-2 TRBD2 TGTGCCAGCAGCCTCCTAGCGGGAGGATACAATGAGCAGTTCTTC CASSLLAGGYNEQFF
- TRBJ2-7 15 TRBV29-1 TRBD2 TGCAGCGTTGAAGATACGACTAGCGCCTACTACGAGCAGTACTTC CSVEDTTSAYYEQYF
- TRBJ2-5 14 TRBV7-9 - TGTGCCAGCAGCTTAGCCGATCTCCAAGAGACCCAGTACTTC CASSLADLQETQYF
- TRBJ1-1 12 TRBV7-9 - TGTGCCAGCAGCCCCCGCGTGGCTGAAGCTTTCTTT CASSPRVAEAFF
few TRBJ1-1 11 TRBV9 - TGTGCCAGCAGCCCATACACTGAAGCTTTCTTT CASSPYTEAFF
- TRBJ2-3 14 TRBV9 - TGTGCCAGCAGCGTAGGGAGGGGGCTCGATACGCAGTATTTT CASSVGRGLDTQYF
- TRBJ1-4 13 TRBV30 - TGTGCCTGGACCATAAATACGGGGGAAAAACTGTTTTTT CAWTINTGEKLFF
once TRBJ2-1 14 TRBV29-1 - TGCAGCGTTGAAGAAATCGAGCTGGAGGTCGAGCAGTTCTTC CSVEEIELEVEQFF
once TRBJ2-7 15 TRBV29-1 - TGCAGCGTTGAAGTCGCGGGGACGGAGTCCTACGAGCAGTACTTC CSVEVAGTESYEQYF
- TRBJ2-1 13 TRBV29-1 - TGCAGCGTCCAACCCCTAGGATACAATGAGCAGTTCTTC CSVQPLGYNEQFF
- TRBJ2-5 13 TRBV27 - TGTGCCAGCAGTTCCGCCGCCCAAGAGACCCAGTACTTC CASSSAAQETQYF
- TRBJ2-7 12 TRBV6-1 - TGTGCCAGCGGGGACATATCCTACGAGCAGTACTTC CASGDISYEQYF
once TRBJ2-1 13 TRBV6-5 - TGTGCCAGCAGTTACGCGTACGGGAATGAGCAGTTCTTC CASSYAYGNEQFF
- TRBJ1-2 13 TRBV7-2 TRBD1 TGTGCCAGCATCGTGGACAGGCCCTATGGCTACACCTTC CASIVDRPYGYTF
- TRBJ2-1 16 TRBV5-6 - TGTGCCAGCAGCTATCTTCGGGACGGAGGTACCTATGAGCAGTTCTTC CASSYLRDGGTYEQFF
- TRBJ2-5 14 TRBV5-4 - TGTGCCAGCAGTTTGGGACTGCAGCAAGAGACCCAGTACTTC CASSLGLQQETQYF
- TRBJ2-7 15 TRBV4-2 TRBD2 TGTGCCAGCAGCCAAGAACTAGCGGGGATGAACGAGCAGTACTTC CASSQELAGMNEQYF
once TRBJ2-7 13 TRBV14 - TGTGCCAGCAGCCAAGATTGGTCGGGCGAGCAGTACTTC CASSQDWSGEQYF
- TRBJ1-6 14 TRBV9 TRBD1 TGTGCCAGCAGCGTAGGACAGGGTAATTCACCCCTCCACTTT CASSVGQGNSPLHF
- TRBJ2-1 16 TRBV4-2 TRBD2 TGTGCCAGCAGCCAAGCTAGCGGGACTAGACACAATGAGCAGTTCTTC CASSQASGTRHNEQFF
- TRBJ2-5 17 TRBV9 TRBD2 TGTGCCAGCAGCGTAGGGGTGAGAGCGGGGGGGCGAGAGACCCAGTACTTC CASSVGVRAGGRETQYF
- TRBJ2-5 14 TRBV29-1 TRBD2 TGCAGCGTTGAGCTAGCGGGAGGCGGTGAGACCCAGTACTTC CSVELAGGGETQYF
- TRBJ2-7 14 TRBV7-6 TRBD1 TGTGCCAGCGGTCTGACAGGGGGGTTCGACGAGCAGTACTTC CASGLTGGFDEQYF
- TRBJ2-3 14 TRBV7-2 TRBD1 TGTGCCAGCAGCTCCGGACAGGGCACAGATACGCAGTATTTT CASSSGQGTDTQYF
- TRBJ1-5 14 TRBV4-2 - TGTGCCAGCAGCCACGACAGGACCACCCCGCCCCAGCATTTT CASSHDRTTPPQHF
- TRBJ1-5 12 TRBV30 - TGTGCCTGGAGTGACTTCAATCAGCCCCAGCATTTT CAWSDFNQPQHF
- TRBJ1-1 14 TRBV6-1 - TGTGCCAGCAGTGCGTCGACTGAGAACACTGAAGCTTTCTTT CASSASTENTEAFF
- TRBJ2-7 16 TRBV27 TRBD1 TGTGCCAGCAGTTTATCGTCCGGGACAGGGTCCTACGAGCAGTACTTC CASSLSSGTGSYEQYF
- TRBJ2-1 15 TRBV6-5 TRBD2 TGTGCCAGCAGTGGGACTAGCGGGGGTTACAATGAGCAGTTCTTC CASSGTSGGYNEQFF
few TRBJ2-7 13 TRBV7-9 - TGTGCCAGCAGCCATCCCCCAACCTACGAGCAGTACTTC CASSHPPTYEQYF
medium-sized TRBJ2-3 16 TRBV2 TRBD1 TGTGCCAGCAGTGAAGGGACAGGGGGCCTTACAGATACGCAGTATTTT CASSEGTGGLTDTQYF
- TRBJ1-1 11 TRBV6-1 - TGTGCCAGCAGTGATGTGGGGCTGGCTTTCTTT CASSDVGLAFF
- TRBJ2-1 15 TRBV28 TRBD2 TGTGCCAGCAGTTCACCGACTAGCGGGGGGCGTGAGCAGTTCTTC CASSSPTSGGREQFF
- TRBJ2-7 12 TRBV29-1 - TGCAGCGTTGTTGACGCGGGGCGCGAGCAGTACTTC CSVVDAGREQYF
- TRBJ2-7 14 TRBV27 - TGTGCCAGCAGTCCTCTAGGCCTAAACTACGAGCAGTACTTC CASSPLGLNYEQYF
once TRBJ2-7 15 TRBV27 - TGTGCCAGCAGGCCGATGGGACCGAACATTTACGAGCAGTACTTC CASRPMGPNIYEQYF
few TRBJ2-5 14 TRBV9 - TGTGCCAGCAGCGCGGGGAATATCGACGAGACCCAGTACTTC CASSAGNIDETQYF
once TRBJ2-2 14 TRBV29-1 - TGCAGCGTTCTTCGGGACCGAAACACCGGGGAGCTGTTTTTT CSVLRDRNTGELFF
- TRBJ2-7 14 TRBV7-9 - TGTGCCAGCAGCTCCCTTGAGCAGGTCTACGAGCAGTACTTC CASSSLEQVYEQYF
few TRBJ2-3 14 TRBV28 - TGTGCCAGCAGTTTACCCCTCGAGGTTCCTACGCAGTATTTT CASSLPLEVPTQYF
once TRBJ2-7 12 TRBV25-1 - TGTGCCAGCAGTCCTGGACTCCTCGAGCAGTACTTC CASSPGLLEQYF
- TRBJ2-7 13 TRBV30 - TGTGCCTGGAGTTATGGCCCCGAGGGTGAGCAGTACTTC CAWSYGPEGEQYF
- TRBJ2-7 15 TRBV7-9 TRBD1 TGTGCCAGCAGCTCCGGGACAGGGAATTTCTACGAGCAGTACTTC CASSSGTGNFYEQYF
once TRBJ2-1 16 TRBV4-1 TRBD1 TGCGCCAGCAGCCAAGATGAGGGACAGGGGAAGGATGAGCAGTTCTTC CASSQDEGQGKDEQFF
- TRBJ2-5 13 TRBV5-6 - TGTGCCAGCAGCTTTAACAACGATGAGACCCAGTACTTC CASSFNNDETQYF
- TRBJ2-3 14 TRBV6-4 - TGTGCCAGCAGTTCGGGCAGCTTCACAGATACGCAGTATTTT CASSSGSFTDTQYF
- TRBJ1-4 13 TRBV5-6 - TGTGCCAGCAGCGACGACATGGTCGGAAAACTGTTTTTT CASSDDMVGKLFF
- TRBJ2-5 15 TRBV11-2 TRBD2 TGTGCCAGCAGCTCTAGCGGGAGCCCCCGGGGGACCCAGTACTTC CASSSSGSPRGTQYF
- TRBJ2-3 13 TRBV14 - TGTGCCAGCAGCCTTGAGGGGACAGATACGCAGTATTTT CASSLEGTDTQYF
- TRBJ2-2 13 TRBV29-1 TRBD1 TGCAGCGTGACAGGGGCCGACACCGGGGAGCTGTTTTTT CSVTGADTGELFF
- TRBJ1-1 14 TRBV14 - TGTGCCAGCAGCCAAGATTGGGGGGCGTCTGAAGCTTTCTTT CASSQDWGASEAFF
- TRBJ2-7 14 TRBV10-2 - TGCGCCAGCAGTGAGTCGGATAGCGGCTACGAGCAGTACTTC CASSESDSGYEQYF
- TRBJ2-2 13 TRBV29-1 - TGCAGCGTTGAACGTCCGAACACCGGGGAGCTGTTTTTT CSVERPNTGELFF